The 29 T cell receptor beta chains listed next were all sequenced from one sample in a study of T cell changes during pregnancy in multiple sclerosis. Assay used: immunoSEQ multiplex PCR; TCRdb lists only in-frame clones, some missing. The table records around 130,000 clones, around 95% of them present only once. Specimen: peripheral blood, collected after pregnancy. These receptors were taken from a female donor with multiple sclerosis, enrolled in a pregnancy study.

This chain joins TRBV7-9 and TRBJ2-5; 10 positions agree with TRBD2. Unmatched junction bases numbered 6, after V lost 4 bases and J lost 4 bases. Germline loops: CDR1 SEHNR, CDR2 FQNEAQ (reference sequence). The CDR3 runs 15 residues. In DNA form, the CDR3 reads TGTGCCAGCAGCTATTCTAGCGGGAGTTCAGAGACCCAGTACTTC. Protein: CASSYSSGSSETQYF.

This chain links TRBV6-1 with TRBJ2-7, with D tentatively TRBD1 (6 bases). The CDR3 is 16 residues long. V lost 4 bases to trimming and J lost 3 bases, with 19 bases between them. The germline gives CDR1 MNHNS, CDR2 SASEGT. The CDR3, as DNA: TGTGCCAGCAGTGGGGGGCCTGGACGGACCAACTACGAGCAGTACTTC. Its translation: CASSGGPGRTNYEQYF.

The rearrangement joins TRBV5-6 to TRBJ2-1, with TRBD2 identical over 11 bases. Germline V gives CDR1 SGHDT, CDR2 YYEEEE. The J segment lost 3 bases and the V segment lost 7 bases, leaving 9 bases of the junction unmatched. This CDR3 spans 16 amino acids. CDR3 in amino acids: CASGRGLADFYNEQFF. The CDR3 nucleotides are TGTGCCAGCGGCCGGGGACTAGCGGATTTCTACAATGAGCAGTTCTTC.

The V call is TRBV6-1, the J call TRBJ2-7, with 10 positions matching TRBD2. J gave up 1 base and V 6 bases, and 3 bases lay outside the gene matches. The CDR3 sequence is 14 residues long. Germline values: CDR1 MNHNS, CDR2 SASEGT. The CDR3 loop reads CASSQLAGSYEQYF. CDR3 nucleotide sequence: TGTGCCAGCAGCCAACTAGCGGGATCCTACGAGCAGTACTTC.

J is TRBJ1-5 and V is TRBV30, with 8 bases lining up with TRBD1. With V trimmed by 5 bases and J by 3 bases, 9 bases remained unmatched. The length of the CDR3 is 15 residues. From germline, CDR1 is GTSNPN and CDR2 SVGIG (reference sequence). The CDR3 loop reads CAWGIGRGHNQPQHF. The CDR3 DNA follows: TGTGCCTGGGGGATCGGCAGGGGGCACAATCAGCCCCAGCATTTT.

This chain links TRBV28 with TRBJ1-1, with D perhaps TRBD1 (5 bases). Germline CDR1 and CDR2: MDHEN and SYDVKM. This CDR3 region has 15 residues. With 3 bases removed from V and 1 base from J, the gap between germline ends came to 12 bases. This CDR3 reads CASSLIRDWNTEAFF. The CDR3 coding sequence is TGTGCCAGCAGTTTGATCAGGGATTGGAACACTGAAGCTTTCTTT.

V gene TRBV9 combines with J gene TRBJ2-7, with TRBD2 matching 12 bases. Germline CDR1 and CDR2: SGDLS and YYNGEE. The V segment lost 0 bases and the J segment 6 bases; nucleotides outside the gene matches: 1. This CDR3 is built from 14 residues. The CDR3 DNA sequence: TGTGCCAGCAGCGTAGGACTAGCGGGGGTCGAGCAGTACTTC. Translated: CASSVGLAGVEQYF.

The genes are TRBV5-1 and TRBJ1-4; the D is unclear. Trimming shortened V by 0 bases and J by 0 bases, and 12 bases separated the two germline ends. This CDR3 region has 17 residues. The germline V gene encodes CDR1 SGHRS and CDR2 YFSETQ. The CDR3 DNA follows: TGCGCCAGCAGCTTGGCCGCTGCAGGTGCAACTAATGAAAAACTGTTTTTT. Amino acids: CASSLAAAGATNEKLFF.

The chain uses TRBV7-9 and TRBJ2-7; D call uncertain. V dropped 1 base and J dropped 5 bases, with 12 bases sitting between them. The CDR3 contains 14 residues. CDR1 SEHNR and CDR2 FQNEAQ come from the germline V gene (reference sequence). CDR3 nucleotides: TGTGCCAGCAGCTTAGAACGGGTAGCCCACGAGCAGTACTTC. This sequence encodes CASSLERVAHEQYF.

The V gene is TRBV4-3, the J gene TRBJ2-7; D gene ambiguous. Germline-derived CDR1 and CDR2 are LGHNA and YSLEER. The CDR3 is made up of 14 amino acids. The germline V and J ends were trimmed by 0 bases and 2 bases, with 8 bases remaining between them. The CDR3 DNA is TGCGCCAGCAGCCAAGATCTCACGGCCTACGAGCAGTACTTC. Translated: CASSQDLTAYEQYF.

V is TRBV10-3 and J is TRBJ2-7; 8 nucleotides align to TRBD2. The trim removed 11 bases at V and 5 bases at J, leaving 17 bases unmatched. Germline CDR1 is ENHRY and CDR2 is SYGVKD. The length of the CDR3 is 15 residues. The CDR3 spells CASSRGLGVWDEQYF. CDR3 DNA sequence: TGTGCCTCATCACGGGGACTAGGGGTCTGGGACGAGCAGTACTTC.

The CDR3 DNA sequence: TGTGCCAGCAGCTTCTCCCTAGCGGGAGACTTCCAGTTCTTC. Amino acids: CASSFSLAGDFQFF. The gene calls are TRBV7-9 and TRBJ2-1, with 10 bases fitting TRBD2. The germline V gene has CDR1 SEHNR and CDR2 FQNEAQ (reference sequence). The CDR3 is made up of 14 amino acids. V gave up 3 bases and J gave up 13 bases; unmatched junction bases: 9. The whole variable domain, remainder taken from reference TRBV7-9 and TRBJ2-1, is DTGVSQNPRHKITKRGQNVTFRCDPISEHNRLYWYRQTLGQGPEFLTYFQNEAQLEKSRLLSDRFSAERPKGSFSTLEIQRTEQGDSAMYLCASSFSLAGDFQFFGPGTRLTVL.

The chain is built from TRBV7-6 and TRBJ2-5; tentative D call: TRBD2 (6 bases). In germline, CDR1 is SGHVS, CDR2 FNYEAQ. The CDR3 has 16 residues. Trimming took 5 bases from V and 0 from J, leaving 16 bases between them. The CDR3 region is CASSQAGTNYQETQYF. CDR3 nucleotides: TGTGCCAGCAGCCAAGCGGGTACGAACTACCAAGAGACCCAGTACTTC.

CDR3 sequence reads: CASSPGFVVGDTQYF. The CDR3 DNA follows: TGTGCCAGCAGCCCCGGTTTCGTTGTCGGAGATACGCAGTATTTT. This chain links TRBV27 with TRBJ2-3; unclear D gene. CDR3 length: 15 residues. Germline values: CDR1 MNHEY, CDR2 SMNVEV (reference sequence). With 6 bases removed from V and 5 bases from J, the gap between germline ends came to 18 bases.

As DNA, the CDR3 is TGTGCCAGCAGCTTCGGGACAGGGAGGTTCATGAACACTGAAGCTTTCTTT. Amino acid sequence: CASSFGTGRFMNTEAFF. This rearrangement joins TRBV11-3 to TRBJ1-1; 9 bases align to TRBD1. CDR1 is SGHNT, CDR2 YENEEA, per germline. The CDR3 consists of 17 residues. The J segment lost 0 bases and the V segment lost 3 bases, leaving 8 bases of the junction unmatched.

A word on this clone: Within the sample, other DNA sequences also encode this same CDR3. The chain links TRBV6-5 to TRBJ2-1, with TRBD2 matching over 11 bases. With V trimmed by 6 bases and J by 4 bases, 5 bases remained unmatched. The length of the CDR3 is 15 residues. Germline V gives CDR1 MNHEY, CDR2 SVGAGI. CDR3 residues: CASSVGLAGYNEQFF. The CDR3 DNA follows: TGTGCCAGCAGCGTCGGACTAGCGGGTTACAATGAGCAGTTCTTC.

Concerning this clone itself: Other nucleotide sequences in the sample specify the same CDR3. The chain is built from TRBV5-1 and TRBJ2-2, with 9 bases matching TRBD2. Losses at the gene ends were 0 bases for V and 5 bases for J; bases not matched to a gene: 5. Germline CDR1 is SGHRS and CDR2 is YFSETQ. The CDR3 has 16 residues. CDR3 bases: TGCGCCAGCAGCTTGGGGCTAGCGGGATATACCGGGGAGCTGTTTTTT. It specifies CASSLGLAGYTGELFF.

The J gene is TRBJ1-2, the V gene TRBV28, with D hard to call. With 4 bases removed from V and 1 base from J, the gap between germline ends came to 7 bases. There are 13 residues in the CDR3. CDR1 and CDR2 from the germline V gene are MDHEN and SYDVKM. The CDR3 sequence: CASSSYGNYGYTF. The CDR3 DNA sequence: TGTGCCAGCAGTTCCTACGGTAACTATGGCTACACCTTC.

The chain has TRBV19 and TRBJ2-7; D gene ambiguous. V lost 1 base, J lost 5 bases, and 9 bases lay in between. Germline CDR1 reads LNHDA; CDR2 reads SQIVND (reference sequence). CDR3 length: 13 amino acids. The CDR3 loop is CASSIGRANEQYF. CDR3 DNA sequence: TGTGCCAGTAGTATAGGGCGAGCGAACGAGCAGTACTTC.

CDR3 bases: TGTGCCAGCATGCTTGGGGGCTCCGGGGAGCTGTTTTTT. Translating it yields CASMLGGSGELFF. This chain joins TRBV2 and TRBJ2-2, with D tentatively TRBD1 (6 bases). V lost 7 bases, J lost 6 bases, and 12 bases lay in between. In germline, CDR1 is SNHLY, CDR2 FYNNEI. The CDR3 length is 13 residues.

The CDR3 protein is CASSEALWLVLNTEAFF. CDR3 in DNA: TGTGCCAGCAGTGAAGCGCTTTGGTTAGTCTTGAACACTGAAGCTTTCTTT. J is TRBJ1-1 and V is TRBV6-1; D not certain. Trimming pared 0 bases from V and 0 bases from J, leaving 14 bases between. CDR3 size: 17 residues. The germline V gene encodes CDR1 MNHNS and CDR2 SASEGT.

The CDR3 loop is CASSPARGRVNEQFF. The CDR3 DNA reads as TGTGCCAGCAGCCCGGCTCGTGGGAGGGTCAATGAGCAGTTCTTC. The gene calls are TRBV2 and TRBJ2-1; 7 bases are shared with TRBD2. J was trimmed by 6 bases and V by 6 bases; bases with no gene match: 11. From germline, CDR1 is SNHLY and CDR2 FYNNEI. This CDR3 is built from 15 residues.

Comment on this clone: The junction differs from germline at one of its ends, possibly a read error. The chain uses TRBV9 and TRBJ1-2; D not resolved. The V gene's germline CDR1 is SGDLS and CDR2 YYNGEE. The CDR3 spans 11 residues. CDR3 nucleotides: TGTGCCAGCAGCGTAGACGGCAGGCAATCTTTC. It is translated as CASSVDGRQSF. The whole variable domain, remainder taken from reference TRBV9 and TRBJ1-2, is DSGVTQTPKHLITATGQRVTLRCSPRSGDLSVYWYQQSLDQGLQFLIQYYNGEERAKGNILERFSAQQFPDLHSELNLSSLELGDSALYFCASSVDGRQSFGSGTRLTVV.

This chain connects TRBV4-2 to TRBJ2-5; D unresolved. From germline, CDR1 is LGHNA and CDR2 YNFKEQ. The CDR3 spans 16 residues. Between the trimmed V and J ends, which lost 0 bases and 4 bases, there was a span of 15 bases. This CDR3 reads CASSQDLTHSLETQYF. As DNA, the CDR3 is TGTGCCAGCAGCCAAGACCTAACCCACAGTCTAGAGACCCAGTACTTC.

The genes are TRBV2 and TRBJ2-1; a possible D gene is TRBD1 (5 bases). The V and J ends lost 5 bases and 0 bases respectively, with 11 bases between them. CDR1 is SNHLY and CDR2 is FYNNEI in the germline V gene. The CDR3 is 15 amino acids. As DNA, the CDR3 is TGTGCCAGCAGTTACCGACAGAGCTCCTACAATGAGCAGTTCTTC. It codes for CASSYRQSSYNEQFF. The full variable domain, with the rest looked up from reference TRBV2 and TRBJ2-1, is EPEVTQTPSHQVTQMGQEVILRCVPISNHLYFYWYRQILGQKVEFLVSFYNNEISEKSEIFDDQFSVERPDGSNFTLKIRSTKLEDSAMYFCASSYRQSSYNEQFFGPGTRLTVL.

This rearrangement joins TRBV5-8 to TRBJ2-7; unclear D gene. The CDR3 has 11 residues. V shed 6 bases and J shed 3 bases, with 7 bases lying between them. CDR1 is SGHTS and CDR2 is YDEGEE in the germline V gene. The CDR3 DNA is TGTGCCAGCACCCAACACTACGAGCAGTACTTC. This gives the protein CASTQHYEQYF.

This chain links TRBV5-1 with TRBJ2-7, with TRBD2 identical over 7 bases. The CDR3 has 13 residues. V lost 3 bases, J lost 7 bases, and 7 bases stayed unmatched. The germline V gene encodes CDR1 SGHRS and CDR2 YFSETQ. The CDR3 sequence: CASSSHVGLEQYF. CDR3 coding DNA: TGCGCCAGCAGCTCACACGTGGGACTAGAGCAGTACTTC.

This clone has just one count. This sequence joins TRBV5-6 and TRBJ1-2; D possibly corresponds to TRBD1 (6 bases). The germline gives CDR1 SGHDT, CDR2 YYEEEE. V was cut by 2 bases and J by 8 bases, with 13 bases left in between. The CDR3 totals 13 residues. The CDR3 DNA reads as TGTGCCAGCAGCTTACCACAGGGTGGCGGCTACACCTTC. Its protein product is CASSLPQGGGYTF.

The table lists this clone with a count of one. Different DNA sequences within this sample yield the same CDR3. V and J are TRBV15 and TRBJ2-5; 9 nucleotides line up with TRBD2. Germline trimming cut 1 base from V and 4 bases from J; bases unmatched to any gene: 13. Germline values: CDR1 LNHNV, CDR2 YYDKDF (reference sequence). This CDR3 is 18 amino acids long. The CDR3 sequence is CATSRGSWLAGGRETQYF. DNA for the CDR3: TGTGCCACCAGCAGAGGGAGCTGGCTCGCGGGAGGGCGAGAGACCCAGTACTTC.